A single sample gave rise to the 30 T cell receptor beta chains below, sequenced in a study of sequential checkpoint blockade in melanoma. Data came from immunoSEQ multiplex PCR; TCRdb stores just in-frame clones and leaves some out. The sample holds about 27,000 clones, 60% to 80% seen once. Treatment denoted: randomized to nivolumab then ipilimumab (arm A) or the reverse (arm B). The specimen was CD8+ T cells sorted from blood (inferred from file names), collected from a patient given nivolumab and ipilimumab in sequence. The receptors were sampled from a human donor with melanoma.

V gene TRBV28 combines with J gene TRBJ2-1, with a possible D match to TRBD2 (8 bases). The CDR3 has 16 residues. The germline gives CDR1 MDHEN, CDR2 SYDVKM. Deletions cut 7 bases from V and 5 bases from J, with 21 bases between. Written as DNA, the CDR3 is TGTGCCAGCACCCCCGAGGACGGGAGGGGGCACAATGAGCAGTTCTTC. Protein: CASTPEDGRGHNEQFF.

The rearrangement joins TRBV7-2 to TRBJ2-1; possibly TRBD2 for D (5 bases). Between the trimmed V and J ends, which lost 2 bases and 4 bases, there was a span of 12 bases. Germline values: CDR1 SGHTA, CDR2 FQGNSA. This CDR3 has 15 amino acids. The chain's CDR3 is CASSLRLAPYNEQFF. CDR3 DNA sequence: TGTGCCAGCAGCTTACGGCTAGCACCGTACAATGAGCAGTTCTTC.

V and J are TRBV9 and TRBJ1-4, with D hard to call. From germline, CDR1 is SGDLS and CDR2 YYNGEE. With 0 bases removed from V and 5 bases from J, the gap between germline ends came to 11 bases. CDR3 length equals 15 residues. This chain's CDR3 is CASSVVGGDNEKLFF. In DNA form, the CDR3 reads TGTGCCAGCAGCGTAGTCGGCGGTGACAATGAAAAACTGTTTTTT.

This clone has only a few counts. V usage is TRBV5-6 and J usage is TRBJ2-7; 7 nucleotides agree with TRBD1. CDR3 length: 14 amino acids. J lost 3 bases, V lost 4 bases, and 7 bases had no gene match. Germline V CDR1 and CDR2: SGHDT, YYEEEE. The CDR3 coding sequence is TGTGCCAGCAGCCAAGGGGGCCAAAGCTACGAGCAGTACTTC. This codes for CASSQGGQSYEQYF.

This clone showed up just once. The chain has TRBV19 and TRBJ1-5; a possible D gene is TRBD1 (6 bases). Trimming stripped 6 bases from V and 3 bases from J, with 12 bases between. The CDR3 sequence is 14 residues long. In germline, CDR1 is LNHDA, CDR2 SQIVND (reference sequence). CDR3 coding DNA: TGTGCCAGTAGGTCTGCAGGGGTCAATCAGCCCCAGCATTTT. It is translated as CASRSAGVNQPQHF.

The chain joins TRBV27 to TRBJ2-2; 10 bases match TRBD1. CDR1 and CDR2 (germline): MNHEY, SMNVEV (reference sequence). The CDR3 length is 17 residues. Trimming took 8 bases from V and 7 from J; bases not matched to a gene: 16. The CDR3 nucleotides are TGTGCCAGCGGAAACCTGAAGACAGGGGGCTATGTCGGGGAGCTGTTTTTT. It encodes CASGNLKTGGYVGELFF.

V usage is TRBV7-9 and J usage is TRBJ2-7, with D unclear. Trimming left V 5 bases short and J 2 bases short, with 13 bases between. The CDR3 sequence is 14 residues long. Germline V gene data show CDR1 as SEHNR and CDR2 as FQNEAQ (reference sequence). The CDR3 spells CASSRILTPYEQYF. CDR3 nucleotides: TGTGCCAGCAGCCGTATCCTGACACCCTACGAGCAGTACTTC.

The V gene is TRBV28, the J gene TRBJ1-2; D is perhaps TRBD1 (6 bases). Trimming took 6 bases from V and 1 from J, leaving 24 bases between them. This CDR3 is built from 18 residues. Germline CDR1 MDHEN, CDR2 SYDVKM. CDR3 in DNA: TGTGCCAGCAGCTACGCTAAAATGGGGGCGAGTATTAACTATGGCTACACCTTC. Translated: CASSYAKMGASINYGYTF.

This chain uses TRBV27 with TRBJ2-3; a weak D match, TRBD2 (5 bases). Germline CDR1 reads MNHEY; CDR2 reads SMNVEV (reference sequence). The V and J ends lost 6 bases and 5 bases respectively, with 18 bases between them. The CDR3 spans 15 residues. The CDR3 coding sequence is TGTGCCAGCAGCCCCTCGGTGGGCCGGGGAGATACGCAGTATTTT. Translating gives CASSPSVGRGDTQYF.

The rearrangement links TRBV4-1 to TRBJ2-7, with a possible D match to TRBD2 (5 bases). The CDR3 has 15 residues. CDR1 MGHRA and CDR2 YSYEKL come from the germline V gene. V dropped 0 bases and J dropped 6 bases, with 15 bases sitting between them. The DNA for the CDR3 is TGCGCCAGCAGCCAAGATTTTGAGGGTTCAGGCGAGCAGTACTTC. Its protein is CASSQDFEGSGEQYF.

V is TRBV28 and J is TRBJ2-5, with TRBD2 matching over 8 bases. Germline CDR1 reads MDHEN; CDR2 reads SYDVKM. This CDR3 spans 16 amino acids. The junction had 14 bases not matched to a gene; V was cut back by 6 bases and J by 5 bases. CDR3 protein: CASSLLAELRGETQYF. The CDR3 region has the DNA TGTGCCAGCAGCTTACTAGCGGAATTACGGGGGGAGACCCAGTACTTC.

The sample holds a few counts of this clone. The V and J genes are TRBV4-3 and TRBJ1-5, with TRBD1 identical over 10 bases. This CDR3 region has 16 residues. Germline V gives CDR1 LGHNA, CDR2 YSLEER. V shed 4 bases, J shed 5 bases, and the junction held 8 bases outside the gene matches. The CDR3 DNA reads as TGCGCCAGCAGCCCGCCGGGACAGGGGTTTTATCAGCCCCAGCATTTT. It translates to CASSPPGQGFYQPQHF.

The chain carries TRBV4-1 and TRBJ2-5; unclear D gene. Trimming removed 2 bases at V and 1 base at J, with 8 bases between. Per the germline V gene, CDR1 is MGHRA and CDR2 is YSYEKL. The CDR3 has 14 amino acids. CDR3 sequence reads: CASSQLAAQETQYF. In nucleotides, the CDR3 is TGCGCCAGCAGCCAATTAGCAGCCCAAGAGACCCAGTACTTC.

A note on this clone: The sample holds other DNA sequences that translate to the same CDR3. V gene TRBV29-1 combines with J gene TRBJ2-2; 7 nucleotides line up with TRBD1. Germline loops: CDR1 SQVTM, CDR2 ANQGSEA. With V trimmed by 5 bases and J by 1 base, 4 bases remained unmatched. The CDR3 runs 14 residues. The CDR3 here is CSVSDRRNTGELFF. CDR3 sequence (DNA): TGCAGCGTTTCGGACAGGCGGAACACCGGGGAGCTGTTTTTT.

The CDR3 sequence: CASGPGPSETQYF. CDR3 bases: TGTGCCAGCGGTCCAGGGCCCTCAGAGACCCAGTACTTC. The J gene is TRBJ2-5, the V gene TRBV25-1, with a weak D call TRBD1 (5 bases). This CDR3 comprises 13 residues. The V end lost 8 bases, the J end lost 4 bases, and 14 bases lay between the germline ends. Per the germline V gene, CDR1 is MGHDK and CDR2 is SYGVNS.

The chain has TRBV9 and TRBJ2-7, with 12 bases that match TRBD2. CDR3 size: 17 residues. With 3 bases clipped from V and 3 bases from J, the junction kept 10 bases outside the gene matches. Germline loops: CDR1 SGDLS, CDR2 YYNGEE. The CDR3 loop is CASSARSGLAGSYEQYF. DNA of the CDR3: TGTGCCAGCAGCGCCCGGTCCGGACTAGCGGGGAGCTACGAGCAGTACTTC.

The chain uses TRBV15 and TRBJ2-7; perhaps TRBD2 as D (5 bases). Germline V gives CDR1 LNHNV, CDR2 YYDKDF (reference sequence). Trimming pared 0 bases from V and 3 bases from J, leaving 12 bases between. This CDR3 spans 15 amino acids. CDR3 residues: CATSRDLAAYYEQYF. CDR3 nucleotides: TGTGCCACCAGCAGAGATCTAGCCGCCTACTACGAGCAGTACTTC.

The CDR3, as DNA: TGTGCCAGCAGCGCTGAGCGGGCAGGGCTGAACACTGAAGCTTTCTTT. This encodes CASSAERAGLNTEAFF. This chain joins TRBV9 and TRBJ1-1; D is possibly TRBD1 (5 bases). This CDR3 is 16 amino acids long. The germline CDR1 and CDR2 sequences are SGDLS and YYNGEE. Trimming left V 3 bases short and J 0 bases short, with 15 bases between.

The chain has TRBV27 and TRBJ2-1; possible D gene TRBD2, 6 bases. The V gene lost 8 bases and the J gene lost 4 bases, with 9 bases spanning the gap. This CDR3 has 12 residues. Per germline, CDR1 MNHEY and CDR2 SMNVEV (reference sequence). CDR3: CASGRSYNEQFF. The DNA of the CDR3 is TGTGCCAGCGGGAGGTCGTACAATGAGCAGTTCTTC.

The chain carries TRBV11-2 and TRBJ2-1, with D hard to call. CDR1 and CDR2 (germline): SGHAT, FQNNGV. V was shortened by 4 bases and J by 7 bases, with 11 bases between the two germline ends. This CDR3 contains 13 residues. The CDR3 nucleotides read TGTGCCAGCAGCTCCCTCCGAGTAAATGAGCAGTTCTTC. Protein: CASSSLRVNEQFF.

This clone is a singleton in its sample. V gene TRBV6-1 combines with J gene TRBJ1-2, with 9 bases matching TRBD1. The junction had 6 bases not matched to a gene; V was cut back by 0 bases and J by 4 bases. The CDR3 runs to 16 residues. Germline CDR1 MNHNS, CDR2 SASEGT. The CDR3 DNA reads TGTGCCAGCAGTGAAGCCGGGACAGGGTTGTCCTATGGCTACACCTTC. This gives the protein CASSEAGTGLSYGYTF.

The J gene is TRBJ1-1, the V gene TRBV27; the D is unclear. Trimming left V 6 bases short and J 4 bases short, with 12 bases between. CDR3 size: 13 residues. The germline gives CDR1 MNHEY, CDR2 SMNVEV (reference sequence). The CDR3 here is CASRVGAGTEAFF. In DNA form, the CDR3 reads TGTGCCAGCAGAGTGGGCGCGGGCACTGAAGCTTTCTTT.

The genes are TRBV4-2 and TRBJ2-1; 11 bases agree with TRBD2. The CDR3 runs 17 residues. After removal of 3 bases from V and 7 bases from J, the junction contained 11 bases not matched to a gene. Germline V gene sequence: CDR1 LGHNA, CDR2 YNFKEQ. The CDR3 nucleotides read TGTGCCAGCAGCCATACTCTTAGCGGGGGGGCGGGGAATGAGCAGTTCTTC. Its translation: CASSHTLSGGAGNEQFF.

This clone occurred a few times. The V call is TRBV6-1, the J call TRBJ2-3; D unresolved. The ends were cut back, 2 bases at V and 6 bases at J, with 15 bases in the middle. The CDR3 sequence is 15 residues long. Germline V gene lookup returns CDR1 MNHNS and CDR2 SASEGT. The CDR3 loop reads CASSERLSLLDTQYF. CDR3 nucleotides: TGTGCCAGCAGTGAAAGATTAAGCCTTCTGGATACGCAGTATTTT.

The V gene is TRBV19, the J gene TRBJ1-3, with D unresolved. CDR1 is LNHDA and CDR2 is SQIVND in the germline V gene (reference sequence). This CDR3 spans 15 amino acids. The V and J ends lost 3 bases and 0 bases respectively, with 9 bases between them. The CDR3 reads CASSIGVSSGNTIYF. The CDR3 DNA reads TGTGCCAGTAGTATCGGAGTTAGCTCTGGAAACACCATATATTTT. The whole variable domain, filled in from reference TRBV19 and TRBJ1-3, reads DGGITQSPKYLFRKEGQNVTLSCEQNLNHDAMYWYRQDPGQGLRLIYYSQIVNDFQKGDIAEGYSVSREKKESFPLTVTSAQKNPTAFYLCASSIGVSSGNTIYFGEGSWLTVV.

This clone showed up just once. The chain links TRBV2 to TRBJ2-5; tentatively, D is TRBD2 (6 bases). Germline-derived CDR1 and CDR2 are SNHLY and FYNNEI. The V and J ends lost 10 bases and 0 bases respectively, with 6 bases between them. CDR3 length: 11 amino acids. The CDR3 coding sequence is TGTGCCACTAGCGACCAAGAGACCCAGTACTTC. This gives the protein CATSDQETQYF.

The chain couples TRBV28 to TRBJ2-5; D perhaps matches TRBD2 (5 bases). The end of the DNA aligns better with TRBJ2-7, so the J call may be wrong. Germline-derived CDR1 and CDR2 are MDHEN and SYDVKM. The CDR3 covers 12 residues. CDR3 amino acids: CASTMEEHEQYF. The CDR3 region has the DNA TGTGCCAGCACTATGGAGGAGCACGAGCAGTACTTC.

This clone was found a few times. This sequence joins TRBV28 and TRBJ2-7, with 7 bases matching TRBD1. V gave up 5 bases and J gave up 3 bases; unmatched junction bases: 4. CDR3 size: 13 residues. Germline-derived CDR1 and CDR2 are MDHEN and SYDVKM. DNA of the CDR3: TGTGCCAGCAGTCAGACAGGGAACTACGAGCAGTACTTC. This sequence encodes CASSQTGNYEQYF.

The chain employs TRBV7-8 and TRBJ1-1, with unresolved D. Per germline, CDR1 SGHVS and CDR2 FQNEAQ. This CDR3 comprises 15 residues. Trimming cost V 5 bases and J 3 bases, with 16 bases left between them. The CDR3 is CASSPVGAGYTEAFF. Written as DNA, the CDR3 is TGTGCCAGCAGCCCGGTGGGTGCGGGCTACACTGAAGCTTTCTTT.

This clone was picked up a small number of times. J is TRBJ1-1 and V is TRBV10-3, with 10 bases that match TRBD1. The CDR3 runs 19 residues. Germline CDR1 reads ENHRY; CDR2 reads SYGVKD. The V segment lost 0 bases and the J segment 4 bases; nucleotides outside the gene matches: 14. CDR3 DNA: TGTGCCATCAGTGAGTCGAAGGTTAGGGACAGGGGCCTCATCACTGAAGCTTTCTTT. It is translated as CAISESKVRDRGLITEAFF.